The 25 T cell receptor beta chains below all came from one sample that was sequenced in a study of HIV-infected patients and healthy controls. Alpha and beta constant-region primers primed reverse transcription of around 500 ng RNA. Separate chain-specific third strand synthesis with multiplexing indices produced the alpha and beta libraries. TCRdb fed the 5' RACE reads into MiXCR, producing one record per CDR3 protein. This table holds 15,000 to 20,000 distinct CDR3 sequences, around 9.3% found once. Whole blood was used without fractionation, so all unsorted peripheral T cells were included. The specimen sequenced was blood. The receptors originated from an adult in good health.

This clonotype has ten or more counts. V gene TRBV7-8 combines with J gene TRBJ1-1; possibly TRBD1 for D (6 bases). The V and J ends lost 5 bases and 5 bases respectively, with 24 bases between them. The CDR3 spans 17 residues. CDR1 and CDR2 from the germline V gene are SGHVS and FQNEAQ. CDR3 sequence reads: CASSRGRGQGRRTEAFF. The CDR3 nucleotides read TGTGCCAGCAGCCGAGGCCGGGGGCAAGGGAGGCGGACTGAAGCTTTCTTT.

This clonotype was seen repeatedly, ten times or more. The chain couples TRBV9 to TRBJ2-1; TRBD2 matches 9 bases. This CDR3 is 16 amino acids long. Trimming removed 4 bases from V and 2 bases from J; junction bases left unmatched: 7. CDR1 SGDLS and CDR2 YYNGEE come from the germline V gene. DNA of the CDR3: TGTGCCAGCAGCATGACTAGCGGACGTACCTACAATGAGCAGTTCTTC. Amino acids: CASSMTSGRTYNEQFF.

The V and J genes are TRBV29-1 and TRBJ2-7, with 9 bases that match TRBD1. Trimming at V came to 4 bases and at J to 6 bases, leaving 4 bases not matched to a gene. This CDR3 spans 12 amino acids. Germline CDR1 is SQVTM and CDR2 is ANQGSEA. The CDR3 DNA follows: TGCAGCGTTGGGACAGGGGAAGTCGAGCAGTACTTC. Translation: CSVGTGEVEQYF.

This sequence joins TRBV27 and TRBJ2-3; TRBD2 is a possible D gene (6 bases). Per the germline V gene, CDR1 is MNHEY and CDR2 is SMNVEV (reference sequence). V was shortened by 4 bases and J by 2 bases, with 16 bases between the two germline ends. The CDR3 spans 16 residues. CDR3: CASSSNHEGLTDTQYF. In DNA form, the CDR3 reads TGTGCCAGCAGTTCTAACCATGAGGGACTCACAGATACGCAGTATTTT.

The CDR3 nucleotides read TGTGCCAGCAGCTTGAATAGGGGATGGCCAGATACGCAGTATTTT. This gives the protein CASSLNRGWPDTQYF. This chain links TRBV5-6 with TRBJ2-3, with TRBD1 as a possible D gene (5 bases). V lost 1 base and J lost 4, with 13 bases in between. The CDR3 runs to 15 residues. Germline CDR1 is SGHDT and CDR2 is YYEEEE.

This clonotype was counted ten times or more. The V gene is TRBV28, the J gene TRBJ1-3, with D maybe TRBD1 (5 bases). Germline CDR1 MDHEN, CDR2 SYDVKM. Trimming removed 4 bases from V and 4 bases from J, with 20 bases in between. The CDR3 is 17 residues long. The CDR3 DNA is TGTGCCAGCAGTTCCTCCGACAGCGCTGAACCCGGAAACACCATATATTTT. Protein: CASSSSDSAEPGNTIYF.

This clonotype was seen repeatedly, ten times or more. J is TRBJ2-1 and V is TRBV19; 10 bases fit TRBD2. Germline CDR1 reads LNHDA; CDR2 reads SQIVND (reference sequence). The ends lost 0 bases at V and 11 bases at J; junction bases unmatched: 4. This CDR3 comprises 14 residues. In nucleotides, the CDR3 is TGTGCCAGTAGTATAGATCCGGGACTAGCGAAGCAGTTCTTC. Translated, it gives CASSIDPGLAKQFF.

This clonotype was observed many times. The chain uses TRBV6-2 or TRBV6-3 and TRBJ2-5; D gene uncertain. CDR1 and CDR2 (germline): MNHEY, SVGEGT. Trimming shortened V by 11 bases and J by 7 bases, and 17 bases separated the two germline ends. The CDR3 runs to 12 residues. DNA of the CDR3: TGTGCCTGTTCGATTCGCGGATTGACCCAGTACTTC. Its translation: CACSIRGLTQYF.

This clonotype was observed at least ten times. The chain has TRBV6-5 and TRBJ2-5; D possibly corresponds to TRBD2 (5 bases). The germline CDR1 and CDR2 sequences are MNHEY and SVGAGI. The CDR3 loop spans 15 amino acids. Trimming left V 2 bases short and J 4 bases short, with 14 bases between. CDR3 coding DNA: TGTGCCAGCAGTTACGGATCTGAGGGTCCAGAGACCCAGTACTTC. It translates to CASSYGSEGPETQYF.

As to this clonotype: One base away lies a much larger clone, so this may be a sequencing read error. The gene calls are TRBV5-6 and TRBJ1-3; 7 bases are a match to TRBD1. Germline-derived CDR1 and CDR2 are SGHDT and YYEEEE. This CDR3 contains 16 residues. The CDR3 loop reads CGSSRIAGTDGNTIYF. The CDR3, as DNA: TGTGGCAGCAGTCGAATCGCCGGGACAGATGGAAACACCATATATTTT.

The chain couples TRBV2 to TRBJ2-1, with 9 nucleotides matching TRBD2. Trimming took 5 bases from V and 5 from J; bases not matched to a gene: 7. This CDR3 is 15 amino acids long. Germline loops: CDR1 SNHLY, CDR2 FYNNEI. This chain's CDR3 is CASSKRVAGDNEQFF. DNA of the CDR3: TGTGCCAGCAGTAAACGGGTAGCGGGGGACAATGAGCAGTTCTTC. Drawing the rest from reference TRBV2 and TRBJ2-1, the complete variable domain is EPEVTQTPSHQVTQMGQEVILRCVPISNHLYFYWYRQILGQKVEFLVSFYNNEISEKSEIFDDQFSVERPDGSNFTLKIRSTKLEDSAMYFCASSKRVAGDNEQFFGPGTRLTVL.

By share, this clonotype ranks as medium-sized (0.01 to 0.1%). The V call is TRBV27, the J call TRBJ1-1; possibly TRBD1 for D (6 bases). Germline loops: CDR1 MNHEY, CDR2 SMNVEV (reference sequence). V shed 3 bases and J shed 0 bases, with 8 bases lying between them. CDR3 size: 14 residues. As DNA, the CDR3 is TGTGCCAGCAGTTTGAACAGGGTGAACACTGAAGCTTTCTTT. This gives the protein CASSLNRVNTEAFF.

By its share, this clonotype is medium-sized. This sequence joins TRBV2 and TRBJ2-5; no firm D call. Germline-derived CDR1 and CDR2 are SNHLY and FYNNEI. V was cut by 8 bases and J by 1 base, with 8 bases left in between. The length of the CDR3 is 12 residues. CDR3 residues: CASGSLQETQYF. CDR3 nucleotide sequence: TGTGCCAGCGGGTCCCTCCAAGAGACCCAGTACTTC.

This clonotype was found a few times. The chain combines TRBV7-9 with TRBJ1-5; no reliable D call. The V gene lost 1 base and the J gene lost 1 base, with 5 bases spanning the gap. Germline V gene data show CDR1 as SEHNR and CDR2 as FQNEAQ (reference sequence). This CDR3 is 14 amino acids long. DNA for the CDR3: TGTGCCAGCAGCTTAGTCAACAGCAATCAGCCCCAGCATTTT. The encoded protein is CASSLVNSNQPQHF.

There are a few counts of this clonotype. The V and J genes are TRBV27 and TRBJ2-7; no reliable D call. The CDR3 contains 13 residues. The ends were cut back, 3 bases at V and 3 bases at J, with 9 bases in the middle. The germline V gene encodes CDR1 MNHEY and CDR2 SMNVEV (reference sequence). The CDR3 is CASSFGTDYEQYF. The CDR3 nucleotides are TGTGCCAGCAGTTTTGGCACAGACTACGAGCAGTACTTC.

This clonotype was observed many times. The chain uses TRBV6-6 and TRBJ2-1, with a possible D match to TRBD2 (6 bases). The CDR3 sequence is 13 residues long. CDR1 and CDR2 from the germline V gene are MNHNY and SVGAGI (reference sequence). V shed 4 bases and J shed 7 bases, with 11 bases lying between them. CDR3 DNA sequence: TGTGCCAGCAGTTTCTTGGAGGGGAATGAGCAGTTCTTC. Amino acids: CASSFLEGNEQFF.

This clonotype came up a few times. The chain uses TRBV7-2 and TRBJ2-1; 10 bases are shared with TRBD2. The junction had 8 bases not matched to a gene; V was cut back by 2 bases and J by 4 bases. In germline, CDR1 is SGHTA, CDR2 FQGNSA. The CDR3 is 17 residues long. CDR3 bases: TGTGCCAGCAGCTTACTTAAACAGACTAGCGGGTACAATGAGCAGTTCTTC. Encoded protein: CASSLLKQTSGYNEQFF.

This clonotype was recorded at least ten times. The CDR3 reads CSVGGIGSGANVLTF. The DNA of the CDR3 is TGCAGCGTTGGGGGCATAGGCTCTGGGGCCAACGTCCTGACTTTC. The chain combines TRBV29-1 with TRBJ2-6; a weak D match, TRBD1 (5 bases). This CDR3 has 15 amino acids. V lost 4 bases, J lost 0 bases, and 10 bases lay in between. Germline-derived CDR1 and CDR2 are SQVTM and ANQGSEA.

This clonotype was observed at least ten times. The CDR3 DNA is TGTGCCAGCAGCCATCTGGGACGAGTAGAAAACATTCAGTACTTC. Amino acid sequence: CASSHLGRVENIQYF. The chain couples TRBV7-9 to TRBJ2-4; D may match TRBD1 or TRBD2 (5 bases each). V was shortened by 5 bases and J by 5 bases, with 16 bases between the two germline ends. The CDR3 length is 15 residues. Per the germline V gene, CDR1 is SEHNR and CDR2 is FQNEAQ (reference sequence). Using reference TRBV7-9 and TRBJ2-4 for the parts outside the CDR3, the full variable domain is DTGVSQNPRHKITKRGQNVTFRCDPISEHNRLYWYRQTLGQGPEFLTYFQNEAQLEKSRLLSDRFSAERPKGSFSTLEIQRTEQGDSAMYLCASSHLGRVENIQYFGAGTRLSVL.

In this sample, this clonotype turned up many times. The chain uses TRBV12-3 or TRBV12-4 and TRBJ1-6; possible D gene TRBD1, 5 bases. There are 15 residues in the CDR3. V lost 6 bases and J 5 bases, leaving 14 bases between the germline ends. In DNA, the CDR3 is TGTGCCAGCAGGCCCGGGACCGGGAATAATTCACCCCTCCACTTT. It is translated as CASRPGTGNNSPLHF.

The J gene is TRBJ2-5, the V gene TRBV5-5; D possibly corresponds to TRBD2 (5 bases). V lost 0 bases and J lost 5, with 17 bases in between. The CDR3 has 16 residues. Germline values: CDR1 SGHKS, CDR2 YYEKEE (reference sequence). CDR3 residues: CASSLEPAGGLETQYF. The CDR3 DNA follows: TGTGCCAGCAGCTTGGAGCCGGCAGGAGGTCTCGAGACCCAGTACTTC.

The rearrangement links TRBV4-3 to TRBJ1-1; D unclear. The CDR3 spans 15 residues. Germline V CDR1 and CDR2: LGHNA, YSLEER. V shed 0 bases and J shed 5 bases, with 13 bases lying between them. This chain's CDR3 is CASSQDPQARTEAFF. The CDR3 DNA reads TGCGCCAGCAGCCAAGACCCCCAGGCACGGACTGAAGCTTTCTTT.

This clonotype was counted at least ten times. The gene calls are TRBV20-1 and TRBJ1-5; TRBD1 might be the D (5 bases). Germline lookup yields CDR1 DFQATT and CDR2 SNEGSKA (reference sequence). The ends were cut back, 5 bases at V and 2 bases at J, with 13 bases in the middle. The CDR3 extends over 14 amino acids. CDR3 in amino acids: CSAPKRGGNQPQHF. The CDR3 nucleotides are TGCAGTGCTCCCAAGCGGGGGGGCAATCAGCCCCAGCATTTT.

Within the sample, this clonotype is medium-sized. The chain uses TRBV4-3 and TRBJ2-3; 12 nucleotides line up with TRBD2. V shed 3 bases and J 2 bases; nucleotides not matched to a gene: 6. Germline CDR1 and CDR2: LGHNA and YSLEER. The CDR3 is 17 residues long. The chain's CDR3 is CASSQWTSGETTDTQYF. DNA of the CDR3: TGCGCCAGCAGCCAGTGGACTAGCGGGGAAACCACAGATACGCAGTATTTT.

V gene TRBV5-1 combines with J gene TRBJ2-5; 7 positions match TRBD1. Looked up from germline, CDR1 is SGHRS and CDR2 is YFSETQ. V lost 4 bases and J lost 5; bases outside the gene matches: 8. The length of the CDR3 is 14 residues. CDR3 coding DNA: TGCGCCAGCAGCGTAACGACAGGGACGGAGACCCAGTACTTC. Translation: CASSVTTGTETQYF.